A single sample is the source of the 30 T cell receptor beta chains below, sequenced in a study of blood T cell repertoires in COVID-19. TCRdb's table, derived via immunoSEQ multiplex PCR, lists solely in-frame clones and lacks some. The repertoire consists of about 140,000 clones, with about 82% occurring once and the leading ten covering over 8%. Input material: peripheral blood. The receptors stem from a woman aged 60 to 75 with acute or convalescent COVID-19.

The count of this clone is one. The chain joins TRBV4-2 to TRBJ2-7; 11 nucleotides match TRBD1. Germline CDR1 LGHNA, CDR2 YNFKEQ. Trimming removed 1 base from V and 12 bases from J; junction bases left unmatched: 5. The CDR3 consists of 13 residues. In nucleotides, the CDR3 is TGTGCCAGCAGCCAAGGCAGGGACAGGGGGTTGTACTTC. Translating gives CASSQGRDRGLYF.

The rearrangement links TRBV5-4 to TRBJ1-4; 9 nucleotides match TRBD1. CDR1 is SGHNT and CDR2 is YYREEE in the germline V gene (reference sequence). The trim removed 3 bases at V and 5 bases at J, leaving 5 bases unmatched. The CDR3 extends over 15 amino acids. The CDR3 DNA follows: TGTGCCAGCAGCTCCAGGACAGGGGCAAATGAAAAACTGTTTTTT. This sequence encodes CASSSRTGANEKLFF. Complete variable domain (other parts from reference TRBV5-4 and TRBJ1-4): ETGVTQSPTHLIKTRGQQVTLRCSSQSGHNTVSWYQQALGQGPQFIFQYYREEENGRGNFPPRFSGLQFPNYSSELNVNALELDDSALYLCASSSRTGANEKLFFGSGTQLSVL.

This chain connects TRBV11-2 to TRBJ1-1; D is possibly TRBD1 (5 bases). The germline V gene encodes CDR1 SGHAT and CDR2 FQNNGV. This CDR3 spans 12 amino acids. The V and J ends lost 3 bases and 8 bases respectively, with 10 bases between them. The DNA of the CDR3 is TGTGCCAGCAGCTTCCAGCGGGGGGAAGCTTTCTTT. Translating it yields CASSFQRGEAFF.

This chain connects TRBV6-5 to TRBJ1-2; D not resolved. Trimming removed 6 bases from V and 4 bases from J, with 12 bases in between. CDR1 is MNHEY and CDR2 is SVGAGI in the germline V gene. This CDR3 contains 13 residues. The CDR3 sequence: CASSSDDTYGYTF. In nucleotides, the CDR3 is TGTGCCAGCAGCTCCGACGACACCTATGGCTACACCTTC.

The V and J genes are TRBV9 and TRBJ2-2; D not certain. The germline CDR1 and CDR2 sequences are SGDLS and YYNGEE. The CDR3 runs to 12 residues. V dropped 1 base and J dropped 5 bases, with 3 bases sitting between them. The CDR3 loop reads CASSVYTGELFF. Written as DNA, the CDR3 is TGTGCCAGCAGCGTATATACCGGGGAGCTGTTTTTT.

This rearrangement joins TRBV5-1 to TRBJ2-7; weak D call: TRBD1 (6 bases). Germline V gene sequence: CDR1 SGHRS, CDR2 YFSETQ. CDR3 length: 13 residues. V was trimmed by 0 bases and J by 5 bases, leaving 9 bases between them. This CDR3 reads CASSLDGGNEQYF. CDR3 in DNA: TGCGCCAGCAGCTTGGATGGGGGCAACGAGCAGTACTTC.

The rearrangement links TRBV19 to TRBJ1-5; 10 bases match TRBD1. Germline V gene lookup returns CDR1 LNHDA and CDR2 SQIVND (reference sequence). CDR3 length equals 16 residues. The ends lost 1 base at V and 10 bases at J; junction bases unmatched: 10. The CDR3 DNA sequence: TGTGCCAGTAGTATAGGAACAGGGACAGGGGTAGGACCCCAGCATTTT. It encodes CASSIGTGTGVGPQHF.

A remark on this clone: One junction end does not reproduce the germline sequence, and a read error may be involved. The DNA of the CDR3 is TGTGCCAGCAGTTACGAAGGGAGAGGTGGCAAAGGGGGTGTAGGGATCTTT. It encodes CASSYEGRGGKGGVGIF. The chain links TRBV6-2 or TRBV6-3 to TRBJ1-1, with D possibly matching TRBD1 (6 bases). Germline values: CDR1 MNHEY, CDR2 SVGEGT. This CDR3 has 17 amino acids.

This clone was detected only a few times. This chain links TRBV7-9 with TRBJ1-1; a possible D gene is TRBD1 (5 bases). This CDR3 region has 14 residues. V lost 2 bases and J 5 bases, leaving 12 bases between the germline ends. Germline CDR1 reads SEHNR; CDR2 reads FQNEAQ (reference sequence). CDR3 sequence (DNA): TGTGCCAGCAGCTTAAATCAGGGAGGGACTGAAGCTTTCTTT. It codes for CASSLNQGGTEAFF.

The CDR3 coding sequence is TGTGCCAGCAGTCCCAGGGGGCGCGGGAACACCGGGGAGCTGTTTTTT. Translated: CASSPRGRGNTGELFF. J is TRBJ2-2 and V is TRBV28, with 8 bases fitting TRBD1. V lost 5 bases and J lost 1; bases outside the gene matches: 6. This CDR3 is built from 16 residues. Germline V gene sequence: CDR1 MDHEN, CDR2 SYDVKM.

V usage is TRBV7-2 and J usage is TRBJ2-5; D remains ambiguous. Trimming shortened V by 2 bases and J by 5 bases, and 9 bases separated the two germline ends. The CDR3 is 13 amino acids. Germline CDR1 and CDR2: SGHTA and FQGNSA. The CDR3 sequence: CASSLSQSETQYF. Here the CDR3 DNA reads TGTGCCAGCAGCTTATCCCAGTCGGAGACCCAGTACTTC.

CDR3 nucleotide sequence: TGTGCCAGCAGCCCTAATTGGTCGAACACCGGGGAGCTGTTTTTT. Amino acids: CASSPNWSNTGELFF. The genes are TRBV9 and TRBJ2-2; D remains unclear. CDR1 SGDLS and CDR2 YYNGEE come from the germline V gene. There are 15 residues in the CDR3. Trimming removed 4 bases at V and 0 bases at J, with 10 bases between.

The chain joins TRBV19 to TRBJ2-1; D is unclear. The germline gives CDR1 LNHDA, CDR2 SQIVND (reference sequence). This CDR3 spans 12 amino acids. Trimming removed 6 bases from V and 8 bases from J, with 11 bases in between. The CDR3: CASSNSGHEQFF. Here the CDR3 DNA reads TGTGCCAGTAGCAATTCAGGTCATGAGCAGTTCTTC.

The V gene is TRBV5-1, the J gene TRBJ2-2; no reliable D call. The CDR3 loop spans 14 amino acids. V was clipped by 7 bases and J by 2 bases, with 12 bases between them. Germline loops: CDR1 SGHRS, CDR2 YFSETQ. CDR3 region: CASSQTTNTGELFF. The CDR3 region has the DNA TGCGCCAGCTCCCAAACTACTAACACCGGGGAGCTGTTTTTT.

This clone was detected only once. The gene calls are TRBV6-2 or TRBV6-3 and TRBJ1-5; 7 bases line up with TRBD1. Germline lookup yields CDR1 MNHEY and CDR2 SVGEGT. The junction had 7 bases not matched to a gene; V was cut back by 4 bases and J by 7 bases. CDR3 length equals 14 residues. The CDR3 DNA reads TGTGCCAGCAGTTTGTCAGGGGGTAGACAGCCCCAGCATTTT. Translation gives CASSLSGGRQPQHF.

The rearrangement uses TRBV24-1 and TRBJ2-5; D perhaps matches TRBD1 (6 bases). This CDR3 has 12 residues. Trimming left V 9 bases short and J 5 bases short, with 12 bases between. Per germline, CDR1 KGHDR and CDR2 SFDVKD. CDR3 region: CATGQNTETQYF. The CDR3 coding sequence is TGTGCCACCGGACAGAACACGGAGACCCAGTACTTC.

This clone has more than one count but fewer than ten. CDR3 DNA sequence: TGTGCCAGCAGCCAACCTGGACAGATTAATTCACCCCTCCACTTT. Translating it yields CASSQPGQINSPLHF. V usage is TRBV3-1 (or the pseudogene TRBV3-2) and J usage is TRBJ1-6; D is possibly TRBD1 (6 bases). The germline V and J ends were trimmed by 2 bases and 6 bases, with 11 bases remaining between them. Per the germline V gene, CDR1 is LGHDT and CDR2 is YNNKEL (reference sequence). The CDR3 spans 15 residues.

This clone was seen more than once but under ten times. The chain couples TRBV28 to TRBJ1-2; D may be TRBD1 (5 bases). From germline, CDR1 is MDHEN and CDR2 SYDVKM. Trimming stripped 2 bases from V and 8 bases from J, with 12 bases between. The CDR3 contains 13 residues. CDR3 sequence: CASSLQGSRGYTF. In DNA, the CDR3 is TGTGCCAGCAGTTTACAGGGTTCACGAGGCTACACCTTC.

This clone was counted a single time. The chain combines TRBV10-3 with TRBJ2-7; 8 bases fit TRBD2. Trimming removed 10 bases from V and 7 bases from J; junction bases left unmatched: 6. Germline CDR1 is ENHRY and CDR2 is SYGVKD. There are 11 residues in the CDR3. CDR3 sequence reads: CATRGAGEQYF. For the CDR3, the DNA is TGTGCCACGCGGGGGGCGGGGGAGCAGTACTTC.

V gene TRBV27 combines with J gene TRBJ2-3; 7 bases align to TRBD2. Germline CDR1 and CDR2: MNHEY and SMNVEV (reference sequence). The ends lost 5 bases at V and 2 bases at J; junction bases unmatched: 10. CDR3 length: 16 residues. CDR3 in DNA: TGTGCCAGCAGTCTGGGCCTGGGGGGGGTCACAGATACGCAGTATTTT. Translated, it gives CASSLGLGGVTDTQYF.

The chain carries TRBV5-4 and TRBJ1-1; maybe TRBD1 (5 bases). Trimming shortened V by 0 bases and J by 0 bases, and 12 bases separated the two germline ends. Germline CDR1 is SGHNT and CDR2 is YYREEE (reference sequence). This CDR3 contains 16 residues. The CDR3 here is CASSLVPTAMNTEAFF. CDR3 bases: TGTGCCAGCAGCTTGGTTCCGACAGCCATGAACACTGAAGCTTTCTTT.

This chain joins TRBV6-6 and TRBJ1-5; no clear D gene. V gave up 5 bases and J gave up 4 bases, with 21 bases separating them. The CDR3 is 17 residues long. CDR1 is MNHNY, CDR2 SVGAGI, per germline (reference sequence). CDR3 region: CASSPRLMSGRNQPQHF. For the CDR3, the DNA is TGTGCCAGCAGTCCCCGGCTCATGTCGGGGAGAAATCAGCCCCAGCATTTT.

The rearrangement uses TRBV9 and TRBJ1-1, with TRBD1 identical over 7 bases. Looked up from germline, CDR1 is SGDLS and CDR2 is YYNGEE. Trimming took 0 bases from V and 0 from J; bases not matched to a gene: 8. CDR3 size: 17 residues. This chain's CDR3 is CASSVALGQIMNTEAFF. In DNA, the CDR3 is TGTGCCAGCAGCGTAGCTCTGGGACAGATCATGAACACTGAAGCTTTCTTT. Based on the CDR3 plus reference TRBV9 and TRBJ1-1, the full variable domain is DSGVTQTPKHLITATGQRVTLRCSPRSGDLSVYWYQQSLDQGLQFLIQYYNGEERAKGNILERFSAQQFPDLHSELNLSSLELGDSALYFCASSVALGQIMNTEAFFGQGTRLTVV.

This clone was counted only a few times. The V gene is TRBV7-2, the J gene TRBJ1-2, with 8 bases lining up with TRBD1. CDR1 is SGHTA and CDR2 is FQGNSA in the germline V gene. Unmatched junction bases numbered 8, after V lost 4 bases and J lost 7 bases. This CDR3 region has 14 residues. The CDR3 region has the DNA TGTGCCAGCAGCTCCCGGACAGGGCCGGGTGGCTACACCTTC. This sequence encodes CASSSRTGPGGYTF.

CDR3 loop: CASTKGGADTQYF. CDR3 coding DNA: TGTGCCAGCACCAAGGGAGGCGCAGATACGCAGTATTTT. The V gene is TRBV12-3 or TRBV12-4, the J gene TRBJ2-3, with D possibly matching TRBD2 (6 bases). V dropped 7 bases and J dropped 4 bases, with 12 bases sitting between them. The length of the CDR3 is 13 residues.

CDR3 nucleotide sequence: TGTGCCACCAGCAGAAGCTTGGACAGTCCCAATGGCTACACCTTC. Translation gives CATSRSLDSPNGYTF. The V gene is TRBV15, the J gene TRBJ1-2, with a tentative D call TRBD1 (6 bases). V lost 2 bases and J 6 bases, leaving 16 bases between the germline ends. CDR1 and CDR2 from the germline V gene are LNHNV and YYDKDF (reference sequence). The CDR3 runs 15 residues.

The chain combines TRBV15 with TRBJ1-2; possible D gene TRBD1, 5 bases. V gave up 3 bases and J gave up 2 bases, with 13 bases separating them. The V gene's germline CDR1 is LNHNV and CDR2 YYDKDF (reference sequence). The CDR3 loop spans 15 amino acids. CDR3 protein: CATSRALTENYGYTF. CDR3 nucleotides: TGTGCCACCAGCAGGGCGTTGACAGAGAACTATGGCTACACCTTC.

In DNA form, the CDR3 reads TGTGCCAGTGATCCGGGACTAGTAGACAATACGCAGTATTTT. It yields the protein CASDPGLVDNTQYF. The V gene is TRBV9, the J gene TRBJ2-3, with 8 bases matching TRBD2. Trimming at V came to 8 bases and at J to 7 bases, leaving 12 bases not matched to a gene. Germline V gene lookup returns CDR1 SGDLS and CDR2 YYNGEE. This CDR3 spans 14 amino acids.

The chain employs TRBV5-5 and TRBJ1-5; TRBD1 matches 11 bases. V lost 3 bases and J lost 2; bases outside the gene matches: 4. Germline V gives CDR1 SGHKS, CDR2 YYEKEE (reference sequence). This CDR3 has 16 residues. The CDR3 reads CASSYGQGAGNQPQHF. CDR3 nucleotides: TGTGCCAGCAGCTACGGACAGGGGGCCGGCAATCAGCCCCAGCATTTT.

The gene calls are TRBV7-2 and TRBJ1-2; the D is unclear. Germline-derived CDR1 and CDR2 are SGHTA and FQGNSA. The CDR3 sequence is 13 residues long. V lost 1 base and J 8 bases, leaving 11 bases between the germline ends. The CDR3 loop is CASSLGVPGGYTF. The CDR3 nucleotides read TGTGCCAGCAGCTTAGGGGTCCCGGGGGGCTACACCTTC.